These 5 T cell receptor beta chains share one sample of origin, sequenced in a study of cytomegalovirus exposure and HLA in healthy donors. PCR was performed using 60 Vbeta and 13 Jbeta primers. Assay: immunoSEQ multiplex PCR; the TCRdb copy retains only in-frame clones and omits some. The sample contains roughly 100,000 clones, approximately 81% of which appear only once. Sequencing was performed on PBMCs. The source of these receptors is a male donor in good health and CMV-seropositive.

The chain is built from TRBV4-1 and TRBJ1-5; possible D gene TRBD1, 6 bases. The CDR3 totals 16 residues. Per germline, CDR1 MGHRA and CDR2 YSYEKL. Trimming pared 0 bases from V and 7 bases from J, leaving 16 bases between. The CDR3 protein is CASSQDRRDTGQPQHF. The CDR3 DNA is TGCGCCAGCAGCCAAGATAGAAGGGACACCGGACAGCCCCAGCATTTT.

The chain has TRBV27 and TRBJ2-3, with D tentatively TRBD2 (6 bases). Germline-derived CDR1 and CDR2 are MNHEY and SMNVEV (reference sequence). CDR3 length equals 12 residues. V gave up 5 bases and J gave up 8 bases, with 11 bases separating them. CDR3 sequence: CASSAMGGTQYF. The DNA of the CDR3 is TGTGCCAGCAGTGCTATGGGAGGTACGCAGTATTTT.

This clone occurred a few times. This sequence joins TRBV7-2 and TRBJ1-1; 7 bases map to TRBD1. The CDR3 is made up of 14 amino acids. CDR1 is SGHTA, CDR2 FQGNSA, per germline. Trimming cost V 4 bases and J 1 base; bases outside gene matches: 3. CDR3 DNA sequence: TGTGCCAGCAGCTCGGACAGGCAGAACACTGAAGCTTTCTTT. Its protein product is CASSSDRQNTEAFF.

The CDR3, as DNA: TGTGCCAGCGGGACAGGGGGCGGCGAGCAGTTCTTC. Translating it yields CASGTGGGEQFF. The V call is TRBV6-1, the J call TRBJ2-1, with 12 bases that match TRBD1. The CDR3 spans 12 residues. CDR1 and CDR2 from the germline V gene are MNHNS and SASEGT. J was trimmed by 10 bases and V by 8 bases; bases with no gene match: 3.

The rearrangement links TRBV7-6 to TRBJ2-1; 8 bases map to TRBD2. Germline values: CDR1 SGHVS, CDR2 FNYEAQ. The CDR3 runs 14 residues. The V segment lost 6 bases and the J segment 3 bases; nucleotides outside the gene matches: 4. The CDR3 coding sequence is TGTGCCAGCAGTTTCAGCGGGGGCTACAATGAGCAGTTCTTC. Its translation is CASSFSGGYNEQFF.